This TCR beta chain was sequenced for a study of blood T cell repertoires in COVID-19. The wider study: Samples came from the United States, Italy and Spain, spanning acute and convalescent COVID-19.

CDR1 is SGHRS, CDR2 YFSETQ, per germline. This CDR3 comprises 17 residues. V lost 3 bases, J lost 11 bases, and 18 bases stayed unmatched. This clone was seen once. Original handling: Estimates of nucleated cell counts were drawn from the amplification of reference gene primers. The method was immunoSEQ multiplex PCR; TCRdb's version includes in-frame clones alone and lacks a portion of them. That table supplies the V and J calls and clone size; D and trimming were determined from the DNA. The sample includes approximately 230,000 clones, nearly 90% of them seen just once. This TCR was sampled from a man younger than 35 with active or convalescent COVID-19. The sample taken for sequencing was peripheral blood. The V gene is TRBV5-1, the J gene TRBJ2-1, with 9 bases matching TRBD1. The CDR3 sequence: CASSSNNYRQGGYKQFF. The CDR3 DNA follows: TGCGCCAGCAGCTCTAACAATTATAGACAGGGGGGTTATAAGCAGTTCTTC.